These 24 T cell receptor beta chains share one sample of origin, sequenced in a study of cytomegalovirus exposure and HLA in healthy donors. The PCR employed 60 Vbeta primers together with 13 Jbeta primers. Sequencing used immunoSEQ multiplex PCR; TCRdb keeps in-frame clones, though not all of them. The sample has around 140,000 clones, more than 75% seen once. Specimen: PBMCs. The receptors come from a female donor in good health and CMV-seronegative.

The chain's CDR3 is CASSSQGPGELFF. Written as DNA, the CDR3 is TGCGCCAGCAGCTCACAGGGGCCCGGGGAGCTGTTTTTT. This chain connects TRBV5-1 to TRBJ2-2, with 7 bases matching TRBD1. Germline loops: CDR1 SGHRS, CDR2 YFSETQ. The CDR3 is made up of 13 amino acids. V lost 3 bases, J lost 6 bases, and 2 bases stayed unmatched.

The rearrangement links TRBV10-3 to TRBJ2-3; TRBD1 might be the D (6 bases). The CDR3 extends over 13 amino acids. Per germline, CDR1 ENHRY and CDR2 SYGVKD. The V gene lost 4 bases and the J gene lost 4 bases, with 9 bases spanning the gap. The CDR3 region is CAISGTDSDTQYF. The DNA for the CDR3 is TGTGCCATCAGTGGGACAGATTCAGATACGCAGTATTTT.

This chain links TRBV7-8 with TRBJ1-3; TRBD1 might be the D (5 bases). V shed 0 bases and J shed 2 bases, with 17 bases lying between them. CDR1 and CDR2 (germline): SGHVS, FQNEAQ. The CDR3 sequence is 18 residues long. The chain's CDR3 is CASSLAGTGALAGNTIYF. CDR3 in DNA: TGTGCCAGCAGCTTAGCCGGGACTGGGGCGCTGGCTGGAAACACCATATATTTT.

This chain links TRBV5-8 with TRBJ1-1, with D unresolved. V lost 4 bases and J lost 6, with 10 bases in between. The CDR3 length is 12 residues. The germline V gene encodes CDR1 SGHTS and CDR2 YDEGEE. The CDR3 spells CASSLSRAEAFF. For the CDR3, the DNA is TGTGCCAGCAGCCTGTCGCGGGCTGAAGCTTTCTTT.

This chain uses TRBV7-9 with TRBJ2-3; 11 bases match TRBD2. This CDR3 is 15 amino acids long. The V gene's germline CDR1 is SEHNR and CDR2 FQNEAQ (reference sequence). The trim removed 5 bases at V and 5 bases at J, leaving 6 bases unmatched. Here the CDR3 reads CASSQGLAGRDTQYF. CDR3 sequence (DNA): TGTGCCAGCAGCCAAGGACTAGCGGGCCGAGATACGCAGTATTTT. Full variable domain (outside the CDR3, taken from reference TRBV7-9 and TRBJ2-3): DTGVSQNPRHKITKRGQNVTFRCDPISEHNRLYWYRQTLGQGPEFLTYFQNEAQLEKSRLLSDRFSAERPKGSFSTLEIQRTEQGDSAMYLCASSQGLAGRDTQYFGPGTRLTVL.

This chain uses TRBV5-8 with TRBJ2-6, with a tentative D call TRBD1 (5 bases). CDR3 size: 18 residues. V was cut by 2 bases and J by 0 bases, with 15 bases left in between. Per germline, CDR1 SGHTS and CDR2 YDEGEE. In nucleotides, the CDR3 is TGTGCCAGCAGCTTAGCGTGGGGCCTTAGCTCTGGGGCCAACGTCCTGACTTTC. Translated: CASSLAWGLSSGANVLTF.

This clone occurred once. CDR3 residues: CASTPGTAGNTIYF. The CDR3 region has the DNA TGTGCCAGCACCCCCGGGACAGCGGGAAACACCATATATTTT. V usage is TRBV6-1 and J usage is TRBJ1-3, with 7 positions matching TRBD1. Germline V lookup: CDR1 MNHNS, CDR2 SASEGT. V dropped 7 bases and J dropped 4; count of bases not matched to a gene: 7. The CDR3 covers 14 residues.

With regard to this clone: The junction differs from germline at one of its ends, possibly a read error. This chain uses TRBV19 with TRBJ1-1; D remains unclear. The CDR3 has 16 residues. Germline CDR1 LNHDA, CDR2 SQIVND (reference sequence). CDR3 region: CVSSLDKGGWGTEAFF. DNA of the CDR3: TGTGTCAGTAGTTTAGACAAGGGAGGCTGGGGCACTGAAGCTTTCTTT.

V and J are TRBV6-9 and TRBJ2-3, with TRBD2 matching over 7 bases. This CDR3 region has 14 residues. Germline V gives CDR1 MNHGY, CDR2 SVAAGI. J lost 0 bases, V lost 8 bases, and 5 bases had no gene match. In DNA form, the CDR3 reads TGTGCCAGCCCTATAGCGGGTAGCACAGATACGCAGTATTTT. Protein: CASPIAGSTDTQYF.

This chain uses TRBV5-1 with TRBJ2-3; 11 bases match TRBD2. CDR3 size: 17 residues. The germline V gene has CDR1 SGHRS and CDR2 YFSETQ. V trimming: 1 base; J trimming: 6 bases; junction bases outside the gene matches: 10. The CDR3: CASSLTSGGPRADTQYF. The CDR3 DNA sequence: TGCGCCAGCAGCTTGACTAGCGGGGGCCCTCGGGCGGATACGCAGTATTTT.

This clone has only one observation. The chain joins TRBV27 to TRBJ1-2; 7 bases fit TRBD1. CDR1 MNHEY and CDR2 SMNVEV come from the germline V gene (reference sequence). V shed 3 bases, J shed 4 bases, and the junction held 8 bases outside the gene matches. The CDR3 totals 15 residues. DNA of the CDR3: TGTGCCAGCAGTTTTTCGACAGGGACGGGCTATGGCTACACCTTC. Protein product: CASSFSTGTGYGYTF.

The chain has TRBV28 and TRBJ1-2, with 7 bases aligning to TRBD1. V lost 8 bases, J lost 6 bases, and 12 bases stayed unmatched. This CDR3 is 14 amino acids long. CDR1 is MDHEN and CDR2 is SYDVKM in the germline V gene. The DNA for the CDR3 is TGTGCCAGCCGCGGGGTAGACAGGGCGGATGGCTACACCTTC. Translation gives CASRGVDRADGYTF.

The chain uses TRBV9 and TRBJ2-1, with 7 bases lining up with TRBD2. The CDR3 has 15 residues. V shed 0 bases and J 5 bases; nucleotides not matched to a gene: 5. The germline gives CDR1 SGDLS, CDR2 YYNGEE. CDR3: CASSVDGGVNNEQFF. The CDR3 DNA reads TGTGCCAGCAGCGTAGATGGGGGGGTAAACAATGAGCAGTTCTTC.

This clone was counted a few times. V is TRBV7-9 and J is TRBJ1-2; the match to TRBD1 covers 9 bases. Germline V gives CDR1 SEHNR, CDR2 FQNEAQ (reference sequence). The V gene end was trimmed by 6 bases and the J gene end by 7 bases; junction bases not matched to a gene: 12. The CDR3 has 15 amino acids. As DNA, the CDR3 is TGTGCCAGCAGACCTCCTTTTCGACAGGGGGGTGGCTACACCTTC. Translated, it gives CASRPPFRQGGGYTF.

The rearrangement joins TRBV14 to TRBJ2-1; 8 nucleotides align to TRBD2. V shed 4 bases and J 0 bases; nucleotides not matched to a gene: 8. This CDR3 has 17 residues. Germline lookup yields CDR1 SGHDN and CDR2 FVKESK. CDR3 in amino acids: CASSRRASGRSYNEQFF. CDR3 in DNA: TGTGCCAGCAGCCGAAGGGCTAGCGGGCGCTCCTACAATGAGCAGTTCTTC.

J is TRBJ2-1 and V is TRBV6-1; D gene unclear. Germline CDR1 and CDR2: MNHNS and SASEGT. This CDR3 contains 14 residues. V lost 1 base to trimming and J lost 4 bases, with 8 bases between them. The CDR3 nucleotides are TGTGCCAGCAGTGAAGAACTTAATTACAATGAGCAGTTCTTC. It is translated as CASSEELNYNEQFF.

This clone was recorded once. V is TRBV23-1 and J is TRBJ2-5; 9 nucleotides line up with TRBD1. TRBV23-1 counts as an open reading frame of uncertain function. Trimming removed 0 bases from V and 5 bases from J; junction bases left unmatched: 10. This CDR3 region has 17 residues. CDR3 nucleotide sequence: TGCGCCAGCAGTCAATCTATTCGGCGCGACAGGGGGGAGACCCAGTACTTC. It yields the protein CASSQSIRRDRGETQYF.

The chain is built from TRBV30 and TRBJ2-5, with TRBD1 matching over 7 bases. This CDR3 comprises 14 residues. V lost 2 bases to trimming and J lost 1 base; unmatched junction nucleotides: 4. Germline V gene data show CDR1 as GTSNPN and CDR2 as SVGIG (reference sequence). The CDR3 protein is CAWSIQGTQETQYF. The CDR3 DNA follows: TGTGCCTGGAGTATACAGGGGACCCAAGAGACCCAGTACTTC. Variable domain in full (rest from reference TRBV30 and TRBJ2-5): SQTIHQWPATLVQPVGSPLSLECTVEGTSNPNLYWYRQAAGRGLQLLFYSVGIGQISSEVPQNLSASRPQDRQFILSSKKLLLSDSGFYLCAWSIQGTQETQYFGPGTRLLVL.

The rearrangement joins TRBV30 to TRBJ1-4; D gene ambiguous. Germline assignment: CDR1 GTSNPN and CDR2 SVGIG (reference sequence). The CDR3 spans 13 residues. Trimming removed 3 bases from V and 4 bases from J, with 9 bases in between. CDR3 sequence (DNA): TGTGCCTGGAGCTACAGATATAATGAAAAACTGTTTTTT. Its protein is CAWSYRYNEKLFF.

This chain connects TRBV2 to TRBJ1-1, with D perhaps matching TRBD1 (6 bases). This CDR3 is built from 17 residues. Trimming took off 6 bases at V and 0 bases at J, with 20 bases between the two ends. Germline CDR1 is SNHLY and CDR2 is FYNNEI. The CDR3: CASRLRGQHAMNTEAFF. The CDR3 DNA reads TGTGCCAGCAGGTTGCGCGGACAGCATGCCATGAACACTGAAGCTTTCTTT.

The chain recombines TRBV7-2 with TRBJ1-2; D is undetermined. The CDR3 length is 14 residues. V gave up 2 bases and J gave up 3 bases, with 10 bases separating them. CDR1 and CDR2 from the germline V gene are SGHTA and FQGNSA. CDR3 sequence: CASSLKARDYGYTF. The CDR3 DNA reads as TGTGCCAGCAGCTTAAAGGCGAGGGACTATGGCTACACCTTC.

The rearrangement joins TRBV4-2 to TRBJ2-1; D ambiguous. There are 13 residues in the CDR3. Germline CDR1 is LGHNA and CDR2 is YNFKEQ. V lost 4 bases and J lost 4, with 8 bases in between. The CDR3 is CASSRATYNEQFF. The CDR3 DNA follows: TGTGCCAGCAGCCGGGCCACTTACAATGAGCAGTTCTTC.

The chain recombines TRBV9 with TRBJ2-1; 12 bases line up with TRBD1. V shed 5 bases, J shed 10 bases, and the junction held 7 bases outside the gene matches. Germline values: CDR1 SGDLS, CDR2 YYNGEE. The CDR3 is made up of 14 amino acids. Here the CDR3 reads CASRPGQGAAEQFF. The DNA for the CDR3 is TGTGCCAGCAGACCGGGACAGGGGGCAGCGGAGCAGTTCTTC.

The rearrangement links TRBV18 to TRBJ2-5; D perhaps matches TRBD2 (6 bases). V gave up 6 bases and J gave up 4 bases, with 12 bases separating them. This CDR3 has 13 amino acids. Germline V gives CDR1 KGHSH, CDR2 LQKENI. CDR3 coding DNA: TGTGCCAGCTCCCGCACTAGCACAGAGACCCAGTACTTC. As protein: CASSRTSTETQYF.